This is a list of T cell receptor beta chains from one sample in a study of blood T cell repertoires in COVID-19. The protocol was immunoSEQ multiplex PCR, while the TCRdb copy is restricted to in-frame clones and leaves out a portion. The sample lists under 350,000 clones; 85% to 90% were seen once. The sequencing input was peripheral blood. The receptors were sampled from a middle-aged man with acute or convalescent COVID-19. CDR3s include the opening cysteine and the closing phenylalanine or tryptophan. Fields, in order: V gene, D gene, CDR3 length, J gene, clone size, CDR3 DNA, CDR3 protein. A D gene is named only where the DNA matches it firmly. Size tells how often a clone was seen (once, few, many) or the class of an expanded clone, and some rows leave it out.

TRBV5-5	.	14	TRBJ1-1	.	TGTGCCAGCAGCTTTTACAGGGAGGGCACTGAAGCTTTCTTT	CASSFYREGTEAFF
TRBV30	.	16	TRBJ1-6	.	TGTGCCTGGAGTCGGGGTGGGCAGAGCGATAATTCACCCCTCCACTTT	CAWSRGGQSDNSPLHF
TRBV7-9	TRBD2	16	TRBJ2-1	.	TGTGCCAGCAGCTCCAATAGCGGGGGGGCTTACAATGAGCAGTTCTTC	CASSSNSGGAYNEQFF
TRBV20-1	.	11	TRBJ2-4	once	TGCAGTGCTAGGGAGGGTGCACAACAGTACTTC	CSAREGAQQYF
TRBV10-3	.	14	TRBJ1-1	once	TGTGCCATCAGGCCACAGGATTTCTACACTGAAGCTTTCTTT	CAIRPQDFYTEAFF
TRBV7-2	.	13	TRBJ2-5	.	TGTGCCAGCAGCTTTGGCCAGGGAGAGACCCAGTACTTC	CASSFGQGETQYF
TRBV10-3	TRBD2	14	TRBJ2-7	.	TGTGCCATCAGGCGGGGGGCGGTTAAGGACGAGCAGTACTTC	CAIRRGAVKDEQYF
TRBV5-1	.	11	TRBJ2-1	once	TGCGCCAGCAGCTTGGTAGATGAGCAGTTCTTC	CASSLVDEQFF
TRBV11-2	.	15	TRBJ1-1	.	TGTGCCAGCAGCTCCCACGGAGGCCTGAACACTGAAGCTTTCTTT	CASSSHGGLNTEAFF
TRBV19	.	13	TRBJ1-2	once	TGTGCCAGTAGTATAGACAGGAACTATGGCTACACCTTC	CASSIDRNYGYTF
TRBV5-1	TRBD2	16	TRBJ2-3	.	TGCGCCAGCAGCTTGATCGGACTAGCGGGGGGCGGGGCAAAGTATTTT	CASSLIGLAGGGAKYF
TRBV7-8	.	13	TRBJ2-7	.	TGTGCCAGCAGCCCGGACGGACTCTACGAGCAGTACTTC	CASSPDGLYEQYF
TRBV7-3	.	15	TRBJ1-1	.	TGTGCCAGCAGCTCCAGCGGGGTTGTGAACACTGAAGCTTTCTTT	CASSSSGVVNTEAFF
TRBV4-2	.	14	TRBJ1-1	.	TGTGCCAGCAGCCAAGATCTCGGGGGATCTGAAGCTTTCTTT	CASSQDLGGSEAFF
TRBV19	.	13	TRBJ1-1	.	TGTGCCAGTAGTACCGTTCGTAACACTGAAGCTTTCTTT	CASSTVRNTEAFF
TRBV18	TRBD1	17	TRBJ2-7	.	TGTGCCAGCTCACCCTCCCGACAGGGGTCAAGCTCCTACGAGCAGTACTTC	CASSPSRQGSSSYEQYF
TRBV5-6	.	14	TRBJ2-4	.	TGTGCCAGCAGCTTGAAGCTAGCCAAAAACATTCAGTACTTC	CASSLKLAKNIQYF
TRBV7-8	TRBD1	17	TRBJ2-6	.	TGTGCCAGCAGCATGCAGGGGGTCACCTCTGGGGCCAACGTCCTGACTTTC	CASSMQGVTSGANVLTF
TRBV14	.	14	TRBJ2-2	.	TGTGCCACCAGCCAACAAAGGAGTACCGGGGAGCTGTTTTTT	CATSQQRSTGELFF
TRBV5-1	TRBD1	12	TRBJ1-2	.	TGCGCCAGCAGCTTACAGGGGGACGGCTACACCTTC	CASSLQGDGYTF
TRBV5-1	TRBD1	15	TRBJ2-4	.	TGCGCCAGCAGCCCATTTCCAGGGGGCGCGAGCATTCAGTACTTC	CASSPFPGGASIQYF
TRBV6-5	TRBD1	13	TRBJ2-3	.	TGTGCCAGCGGACAGGCGCACACAGATACGCAGTATTTT	CASGQAHTDTQYF
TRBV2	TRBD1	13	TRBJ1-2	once	TGTGCCAGCGAACAGGGGGCGTACTATGGCTACACCTTC	CASEQGAYYGYTF
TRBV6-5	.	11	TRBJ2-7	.	TGTGCCACCATCCCTACCTACGAGCAGTACTTC	CATIPTYEQYF
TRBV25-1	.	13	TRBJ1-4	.	TGTGCCAGCAGTGATGGCCCGAGGGAAAAACTGTTTTTT	CASSDGPREKLFF
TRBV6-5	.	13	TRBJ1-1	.	TGTGCCAGCGGTTTTGAGCTAAACACTGAAGCTTTCTTT	CASGFELNTEAFF
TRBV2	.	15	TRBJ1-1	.	TGTGCCAGCAGTGAAGGCGGCAGGGGAAAGACTGAAGCTTTCTTT	CASSEGGRGKTEAFF
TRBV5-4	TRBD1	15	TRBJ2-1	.	TGTGCCAGCAGCCAAGGGACAGGGGGCTACAATGAGCAGTTCTTC	CASSQGTGGYNEQFF
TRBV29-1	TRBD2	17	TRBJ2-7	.	TGCAGCGTTGTAGGCAGACCGGGACTAGAGTCTGGCTACGAGCAGTACTTC	CSVVGRPGLESGYEQYF
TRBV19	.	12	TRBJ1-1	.	TGTGCCAGTAAGCTACGAGGCACTGAAGCTTTCTTT	CASKLRGTEAFF
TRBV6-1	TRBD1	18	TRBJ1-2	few	TGTGCCAGCAGTGAAAGGGGACAGGGGGCCCTAGCTAACTATGGCTACACCTTC	CASSERGQGALANYGYTF
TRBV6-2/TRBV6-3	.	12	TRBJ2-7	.	TGTGCCAGCAGTTCTTACAGGGCCGACCAGTACTTC	CASSSYRADQYF
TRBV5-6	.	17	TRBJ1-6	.	TGTGCCAGCAGCTTGTTAAGGTACTCTACAGGAAATTCACCCCTCCACTTT	CASSLLRYSTGNSPLHF
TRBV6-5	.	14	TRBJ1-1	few	TGTGCCAGCAGTATGCAGGGGTTTGAGACTGAAGCTTTCTTT	CASSMQGFETEAFF
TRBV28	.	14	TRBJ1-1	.	TGTGCCAGCAGTAGCGGGGGGCCGAACACTGAAGCTTTCTTT	CASSSGGPNTEAFF
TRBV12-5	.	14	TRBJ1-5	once	TGTGCTAGTGGTTTGGGTTGGGGAGGACAGCCCCAGCATTTT	CASGLGWGGQPQHF
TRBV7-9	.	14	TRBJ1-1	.	TGTGCCAGCAGCTTTTCCGCGTCGAACACTGAAGCTTTCTTT	CASSFSASNTEAFF
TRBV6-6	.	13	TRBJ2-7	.	TGTGCCAGCAGTTACGAGCGCGGCTACGAGCAGTACTTC	CASSYERGYEQYF
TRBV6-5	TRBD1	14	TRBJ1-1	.	TGTGCCAGCAGCTTGGACAGGGTGAGGACTGAAGCTTTCTTT	CASSLDRVRTEAFF
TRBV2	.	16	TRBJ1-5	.	TGTGCCAGCACCTCCCAAACCGGGGGGAGCAATCAGCCCCAGCATTTT	CASTSQTGGSNQPQHF
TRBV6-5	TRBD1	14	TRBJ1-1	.	TGTGCCAGCATGGGACAGGTCGGGAGCACTGAAGCTTTCTTT	CASMGQVGSTEAFF
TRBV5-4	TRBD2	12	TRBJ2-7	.	TGTGCCAGCAGCAGTACTAGCGACGAGCAGTACTTC	CASSSTSDEQYF
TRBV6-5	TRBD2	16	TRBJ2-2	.	TGTGCCAGCAGTTCAACATGGACTAGCGGCTACCGGGAGCTGTTTTTT	CASSSTWTSGYRELFF
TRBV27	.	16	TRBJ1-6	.	TGTGCCAGCAGCCTATCCATTGGGCCACTTAATTCACCCCTCCACTTT	CASSLSIGPLNSPLHF
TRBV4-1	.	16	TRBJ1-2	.	TGCGCCAGCAGCCAACCTCCTGGGCAGGCTAACTATGGCTACACCTTC	CASSQPPGQANYGYTF
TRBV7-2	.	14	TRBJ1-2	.	TGTGCCAGCAGCCCTGGGGGGGCGCAGGTTGGCTACACCTTC	CASSPGGAQVGYTF
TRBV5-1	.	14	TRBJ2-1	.	TGCGCCAGCAGCACTTTAGGACAGACCAATGAGCAGTTCTTC	CASSTLGQTNEQFF
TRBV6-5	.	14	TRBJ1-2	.	TGTGCCAGCAGTTACTCGATAGGGGGATACGGCTACACCTTC	CASSYSIGGYGYTF
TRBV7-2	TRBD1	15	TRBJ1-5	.	TGTGCCAGCAGCAAAGGACAGGGGGAAAGTCAGCCCCAGCATTTT	CASSKGQGESQPQHF
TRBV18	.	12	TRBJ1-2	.	TGTGCCAGCTCAGAGCAGACAAGTGGCTACACCTTC	CASSEQTSGYTF
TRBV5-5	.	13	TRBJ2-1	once	TGTGCCAGCAGCTTGCGGTCACCCAATGAGCAGTTCTTC	CASSLRSPNEQFF
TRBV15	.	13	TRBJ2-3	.	TGTGCCACCAGCAGGGGGGCGAAGGATACGCAGTATTTT	CATSRGAKDTQYF
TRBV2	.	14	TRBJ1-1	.	TGTGCCAGCAGTCAGGGGAGAATGAACACTGAAGCTTTCTTT	CASSQGRMNTEAFF
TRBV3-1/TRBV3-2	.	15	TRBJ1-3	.	TGTGCCAGCAGCCCATCTTGGGCAGGCGGAAACACCATATATTTT	CASSPSWAGGNTIYF
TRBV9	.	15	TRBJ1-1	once	TGTGCCAGCAGCGTAGCTACGGCGGGGTATACTGAAGCTTTCTTT	CASSVATAGYTEAFF